This record covers a single T cell receptor (beta chain). TCRdb called the 5' RACE reads again in MiXCR, with one record for every CDR3 protein. Of roughly 540,000 distinct CDR3 sequences listed, approximately 22% were seen once; the top ten hold around 0.9%. The sample belongs to a study of identical twins. CDR1 MNHNS and CDR2 SASEGT come from the germline V gene. This CDR3 is built from 14 residues. The germline V and J ends were trimmed by 6 bases and 1 base, with 12 bases remaining between them. The data were also submitted as part of a second study, on T cells expressing NK-cell markers.

The material sequenced was CD4+ T cells sorted from blood. V and J are TRBV6-1 and TRBJ2-5, with D possibly being TRBD2 (6 bases). This TCR was recovered from a woman younger than 35 in good health. CDR3 nucleotides: TGTGCCAGCAGCCCCATAGCGGTCCAAGAGACCCAGTACTTC. Amino acid sequence: CASSPIAVQETQYF.